These 23 T cell receptor beta chains were all obtained from the same sample, sequenced in a study of T-cell memory formation after mild COVID-19. TCRdb re-derived calls from the 5' RACE reads in MiXCR, one entry per CDR3 protein. Of roughly 200,000 distinct CDR3 sequences detected, around 9.5% appear once; the ten largest clones hold around 3.3%. Sequenced input: PBMCs or a T cell subset sorted from them (not recorded which). The receptors here all came from a man aged 18 to 35 who had mild COVID-19 (a few samples of this study predate the infection). Cell type and time point are not known.

In this sample, this clonotype turned up a few times. V gene TRBV20-1 combines with J gene TRBJ2-1; D might be TRBD1 or TRBD2, each matching 6 bases. This CDR3 spans 14 amino acids. Per the germline V gene, CDR1 is DFQATT and CDR2 is SNEGSKA (reference sequence). V lost 3 bases to trimming and J lost 6 bases, with 15 bases between them. DNA of the CDR3: TGCAGTGCTAGTGTTGGGGGGCCTTTCAATGAGCAGTTCTTC. It translates to CSASVGGPFNEQFF.

In its sample, this clonotype was seen a few times. The CDR3 reads CASRVQGAGNQPQHF. The CDR3 bases are TGTGCCAGCAGAGTACAGGGGGCGGGCAATCAGCCCCAGCATTTT. V gene TRBV12-3 or TRBV12-4 combines with J gene TRBJ1-5, with 9 bases matching TRBD1. The CDR3 loop spans 15 amino acids. V shed 6 bases and J 2 bases; nucleotides not matched to a gene: 5.

This clonotype was observed a few times. The rearrangement joins TRBV4-2 to TRBJ2-3; D is possibly TRBD1 (6 bases). Trimming removed 1 base at V and 2 bases at J, with 10 bases between. The CDR3 contains 15 residues. Germline assignment: CDR1 LGHNA and CDR2 YNFKEQ. For the CDR3, the DNA is TGTGCCAGCAGCCAAGGGGACACCATCACAGATACGCAGTATTTT. Encoded protein: CASSQGDTITDTQYF.

This clonotype was observed once. The chain links TRBV27 to TRBJ1-6; no reliable D call. In germline, CDR1 is MNHEY, CDR2 SMNVEV (reference sequence). The CDR3 has 12 residues. V was pared by 3 bases and J by 7 bases, with 4 bases between. This chain's CDR3 is CASSFPNSPLHF. The CDR3 nucleotides are TGTGCCAGCAGTTTCCCAAATTCACCCCTCCACTTT.

The chain couples TRBV20-1 to TRBJ1-5; a possible D gene is TRBD1 (5 bases). The CDR3 contains 13 residues. The germline V and J ends were trimmed by 6 bases and 6 bases, with 15 bases remaining between them. The V gene's germline CDR1 is DFQATT and CDR2 SNEGSKA (reference sequence). The CDR3 nucleotides read TGCAGTGCGGACCCAACAGGATTTCAGCCCCAGCATTTT. As protein: CSADPTGFQPQHF.

V is TRBV20-1 and J is TRBJ2-7; D may match TRBD1 or TRBD2 (5 bases each). V was cut by 2 bases and J by 4 bases, with 15 bases left in between. The CDR3 sequence is 14 residues long. The germline CDR1 and CDR2 sequences are DFQATT and SNEGSKA (reference sequence). Here the CDR3 reads CSARFRDDGYEQYV. As DNA, the CDR3 is TGCAGTGCTAGATTTAGGGACGACGGTTACGAGCAGTACGTC.

The table lists this clonotype with a few counts. This rearrangement joins TRBV5-1 to TRBJ2-3; the match to TRBD1 covers 8 bases. V lost 4 bases and J lost 5; bases outside the gene matches: 9. CDR1 is SGHRS, CDR2 YFSETQ, per germline. This CDR3 is 15 amino acids long. CDR3 in DNA: TGCGCCAGCAGCCCTGGACAGGGCGCACGAGATACGCAGTATTTT. This gives the protein CASSPGQGARDTQYF.

This clonotype was detected a few times. V gene TRBV7-2 combines with J gene TRBJ1-5, with D possibly TRBD1 on 5 matching bases. The CDR3 extends over 15 amino acids. The V end was cut by 2 bases, the J end by 2 bases, with 10 bases between. Germline CDR1 is SGHTA and CDR2 is FQGNSA. The CDR3 region is CASSLSGGGNQPQHF. CDR3 sequence (DNA): TGTGCCAGCAGCTTATCCGGGGGAGGCAATCAGCCCCAGCATTTT.

This clonotype was seen at least ten times. This chain uses TRBV12-3 or TRBV12-4 with TRBJ2-7, with TRBD1 identical over 7 bases. The J segment lost 4 bases and the V segment lost 6 bases, leaving 6 bases of the junction unmatched. The length of the CDR3 is 13 residues. CDR3 loop: CASSMDRRYEQYF. Written as DNA, the CDR3 is TGTGCCAGCAGCATGGACAGGCGGTACGAGCAGTACTTC.

This clonotype was recorded many times. The chain joins TRBV12-3 or TRBV12-4 to TRBJ2-3, with D uncertain. The CDR3 covers 11 residues. V was shortened by 5 bases and J by 11 bases, with 11 bases between the two germline ends. The CDR3 here is CASSILRLQYF. CDR3 DNA sequence: TGTGCCAGCAGTATACTTAGGCTGCAGTATTTT.

This clonotype was observed at least ten times. The gene calls are TRBV18 and TRBJ2-7; weak D call: TRBD1 (6 bases). This CDR3 region has 15 residues. With 3 bases removed from V and 3 bases from J, the gap between germline ends came to 15 bases. Germline V gene lookup returns CDR1 KGHSH and CDR2 LQKENI. In DNA form, the CDR3 reads TGTGCCAGCTCACCCTTCGGGACAAGGCTCTACGAGCAGTACGTC. It codes for CASSPFGTRLYEQYV.

This clonotype was seen a handful of times. The V and J genes are TRBV5-1 and TRBJ2-1; TRBD2 matches at 13 bases. Germline CDR1 reads SGHRS; CDR2 reads YFSETQ. The CDR3 runs to 17 residues. The V and J ends lost 1 base and 6 bases, in that order; junction bases with no gene match: 7. In nucleotides, the CDR3 is TGCGCCAGCAGCTTGACCCCCGGGACTAGCGGGACCAATGAGCAGTTCTTC. Translation gives CASSLTPGTSGTNEQFF.

This clonotype occurred a few times. The chain couples TRBV7-2 to TRBJ2-6; possible D gene TRBD2, 5 bases. The V end lost 2 bases, the J end lost 6 bases, and 8 bases lay between the germline ends. Germline CDR1 reads SGHTA; CDR2 reads FQGNSA. The CDR3 runs 14 residues. The CDR3 loop reads CASSLMREANVLTF. Written as DNA, the CDR3 is TGTGCCAGCAGCTTAATGAGGGAGGCCAACGTCCTGACTTTC.

This clonotype has only a few counts. The chain combines TRBV12-3 or TRBV12-4 with TRBJ2-1; no reliable D call. The CDR3 loop spans 13 amino acids. Trimming shortened V by 2 bases and J by 12 bases, and 14 bases separated the two germline ends. DNA for the CDR3: TGTGCCAGCAGTTTAACTACCCAAGGTAGGCAGTTCTTC. Translation gives CASSLTTQGRQFF.

A few counts support this clonotype. The germline gene is not matched at one end of the junction; a read error may be the cause. The gene calls are TRBV5-1 and TRBJ2-7; either TRBD1 or TRBD2 may supply D (5 bases each). Looked up from germline, CDR1 is SGHRS and CDR2 is YFSETQ. The CDR3 has 15 amino acids. The CDR3, as DNA: TGCGTCAGCAGCCCCGGGGACGTGAGCTCCTACGAGCAGTACTTC. Residues: CVSSPGDVSSYEQYF.

The chain couples TRBV7-9 to TRBJ2-1; 8 bases are a match to TRBD2. J gave up 7 bases and V 5 bases, and 10 bases lay outside the gene matches. Per germline, CDR1 SEHNR and CDR2 FQNEAQ (reference sequence). CDR3 length: 15 amino acids. CDR3 nucleotides: TGTGCCAGCAGCATACAACTAGCGGCGTTGAATGAGCAGTTCTTC. Amino acid sequence: CASSIQLAALNEQFF.

This clonotype was counted only a few times. The chain is built from TRBV5-5 and TRBJ1-4, with 8 bases that match TRBD1. The germline V gene has CDR1 SGHKS and CDR2 YYEKEE (reference sequence). The CDR3 totals 15 residues. The junction had 13 bases not matched to a gene; V was cut back by 8 bases and J by 7 bases. This CDR3 is CASGTGPQRGEKLFF. The CDR3 DNA is TGTGCCAGTGGGACAGGTCCGCAAAGGGGTGAAAAACTGTTTTTT.

This clonotype was counted ten times or more. This rearrangement joins TRBV7-2 to TRBJ2-7; D unclear. Germline loops: CDR1 SGHTA, CDR2 FQGNSA. V was clipped by 3 bases and J by 2 bases, with 8 bases between them. The CDR3 contains 13 residues. CDR3: CASSFTTAYEQYV. The CDR3 nucleotides read TGTGCCAGCAGCTTCACCACAGCCTACGAGCAGTACGTC.

This clonotype occurred a few times. The rearrangement links TRBV6-2 or TRBV6-3 to TRBJ2-7, with a possible D match to TRBD1 (6 bases). The CDR3 covers 12 residues. The V gene's germline CDR1 is MNHEY and CDR2 SVGEGT. As DNA, the CDR3 is TGTGCCAGCAGTTACTCGAAGAGGGGGTTAAGCGTC. Protein: CASSYSKRGLSV.

This clonotype showed up just a few times. The chain has TRBV12-3 or TRBV12-4 and TRBJ1-1; 7 bases map to TRBD1. Germline trimming cut 4 bases from V and 5 bases from J; bases unmatched to any gene: 10. CDR3 length equals 15 residues. This CDR3 is CASSSPGGQWTEAFF. The CDR3 DNA follows: TGTGCCAGCAGTTCCCCAGGGGGGCAGTGGACTGAAGCTTTCTTT.

This clonotype has ten or more counts. V gene TRBV6-2 or TRBV6-3 combines with J gene TRBJ2-7, with 13 nucleotides matching TRBD2. Germline loops: CDR1 MNHEY, CDR2 SVGEGT. This CDR3 has 19 residues. V shed 5 bases and J 0 bases; nucleotides not matched to a gene: 13. CDR3 in DNA: TGTGCCAGCAGTACACCGGACAGTTGGACTAGCGGGGGCTCCTACGAGCAGTACTTC. It encodes CASSTPDSWTSGGSYEQYF.

This sequence joins TRBV20-1 and TRBJ1-1, with D unclear. Trimming took off 4 bases at V and 1 base at J, with 10 bases between the two ends. This CDR3 contains 13 residues. Germline lookup yields CDR1 DFQATT and CDR2 SNEGSKA (reference sequence). CDR3 region: CSAISYQNTEAFF. The CDR3 DNA reads as TGCAGTGCTATCTCCTATCAGAACACTGAAGCTTTCTTT.

This chain connects TRBV10-3 to TRBJ1-2, with TRBD1 identical over 9 bases. The V and J ends lost 10 bases and 4 bases, in that order; junction bases with no gene match: 10. The CDR3 runs 14 residues. CDR1 ENHRY and CDR2 SYGVKD come from the germline V gene. The CDR3 sequence: CATEGQGTFYGYTF. The CDR3 DNA sequence: TGTGCCACGGAGGGACAGGGAACTTTCTATGGCTACACCTTC.